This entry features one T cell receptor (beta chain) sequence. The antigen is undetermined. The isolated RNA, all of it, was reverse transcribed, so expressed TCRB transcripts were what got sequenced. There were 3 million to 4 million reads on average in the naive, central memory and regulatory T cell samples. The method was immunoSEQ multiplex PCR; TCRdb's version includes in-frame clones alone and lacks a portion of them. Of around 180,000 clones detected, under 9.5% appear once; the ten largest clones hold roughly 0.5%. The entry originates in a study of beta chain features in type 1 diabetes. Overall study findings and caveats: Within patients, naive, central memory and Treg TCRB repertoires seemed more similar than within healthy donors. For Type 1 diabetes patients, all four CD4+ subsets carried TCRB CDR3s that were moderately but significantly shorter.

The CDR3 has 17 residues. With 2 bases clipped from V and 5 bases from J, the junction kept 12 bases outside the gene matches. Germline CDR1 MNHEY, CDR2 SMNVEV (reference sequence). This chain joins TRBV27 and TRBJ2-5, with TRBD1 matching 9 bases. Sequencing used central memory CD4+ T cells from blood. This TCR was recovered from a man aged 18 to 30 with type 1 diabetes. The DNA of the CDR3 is TGTGCCAGCAGTTTACGGGGACAGGGCGCGATGAGGGAGACCCAGTACTTC. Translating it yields CASSLRGQGAMRETQYF.